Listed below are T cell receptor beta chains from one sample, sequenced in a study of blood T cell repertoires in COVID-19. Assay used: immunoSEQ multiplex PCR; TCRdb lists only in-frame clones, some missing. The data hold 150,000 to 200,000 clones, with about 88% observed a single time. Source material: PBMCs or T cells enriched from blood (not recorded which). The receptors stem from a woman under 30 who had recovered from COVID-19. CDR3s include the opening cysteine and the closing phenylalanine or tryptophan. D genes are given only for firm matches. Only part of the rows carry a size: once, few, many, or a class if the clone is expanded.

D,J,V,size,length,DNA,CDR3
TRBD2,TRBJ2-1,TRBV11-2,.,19,TGTGCCAGCAGCGGCCGACTAGCGGGAGGCATCTCCCCGGCAGGTGAGCAGTTCTTC,CASSGRLAGGISPAGEQFF
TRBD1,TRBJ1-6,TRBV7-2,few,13,TGTGCCAGCTCGGACAGGGGAGGGTCACCCCTCCACTTT,CASSDRGGSPLHF
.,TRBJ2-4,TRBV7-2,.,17,TGTGCCAGCAGCATCTGGGGTGGCGGGGTGCGTGGAAACATTCAGTACTTC,CASSIWGGGVRGNIQYF
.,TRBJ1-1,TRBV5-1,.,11,TGCGCCAGCCACGCGGGGGAAGGAGCTTTCTTT,CASHAGEGAFF
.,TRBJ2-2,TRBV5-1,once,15,TGCGCCAGCAGCTCCCCCTCCCCGTCCACCGGGGAGCTGTTTTTT,CASSSPSPSTGELFF
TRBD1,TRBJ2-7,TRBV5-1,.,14,TGCGCCAGCAGCCACGGACAGGGGTCCTACGAGCAGTACTTC,CASSHGQGSYEQYF
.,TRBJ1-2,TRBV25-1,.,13,TGTGCCACCCGACGTGAGGGCGTCTATGGCTACACCTTC,CATRREGVYGYTF
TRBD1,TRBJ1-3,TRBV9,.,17,TGTGCCAGCAGCACACGACAGGGGGAGCCTTCGGGAAACACCATATATTTT,CASSTRQGEPSGNTIYF
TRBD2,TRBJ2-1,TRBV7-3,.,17,TGTGCCAGCAGCTCCGTCGGATCGGGAGGCCGCCTCAATGAGCAGTTCTTC,CASSSVGSGGRLNEQFF
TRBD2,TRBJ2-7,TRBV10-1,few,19,TGCGCCAGCAGCAACGCCTTAGCGGGCACCATACCCTTCTCCTACGAGCAGTACTTC,CASSNALAGTIPFSYEQYF
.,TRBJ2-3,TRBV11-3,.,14,TGTGCCAGCAGCTCTGGCGGGGGCACAGATACGCAGTATTTT,CASSSGGGTDTQYF
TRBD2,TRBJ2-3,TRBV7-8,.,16,TGTGCCAGCAGCTTGTCGGTCGGGAGGGGCACAGATACGCAGTATTTT,CASSLSVGRGTDTQYF
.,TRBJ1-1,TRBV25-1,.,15,TGTGCCAGCAGTGCCGTAATCGCGCCGAACACTGAAGCTTTCTTT,CASSAVIAPNTEAFF
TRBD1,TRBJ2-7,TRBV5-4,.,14,TGTGCCAGCAGCTTATGGGACAGGCCCTACGAGCAGTACTTC,CASSLWDRPYEQYF
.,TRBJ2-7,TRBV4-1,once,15,TGCGCCAGCAGCCAAGAAAGGAGCAGGGCCTACGAGCAGTACTTC,CASSQERSRAYEQYF
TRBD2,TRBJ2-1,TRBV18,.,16,TGTGCCAGCTCACTTCAAAGCGGGAGGGCCTTGAATGAGCAGTTCTTC,CASSLQSGRALNEQFF
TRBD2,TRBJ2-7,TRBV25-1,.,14,TGTGCCAGCAGTGGCGGGAGTCGAGTCTACGAGCAGTACTTC,CASSGGSRVYEQYF
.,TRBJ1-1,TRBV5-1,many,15,TGCGCCAGCAGCTTGGACGGGAGAGGGAACACTGAAGCTTTCTTT,CASSLDGRGNTEAFF
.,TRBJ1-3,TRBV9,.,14,TGTGCCAGCAGCGTAGAGATAGCTGGAAACACCATATATTTT,CASSVEIAGNTIYF
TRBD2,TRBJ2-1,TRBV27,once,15,TGTGCCAGCAGTTTATTTGCGGGAGCGGGCAATGAGCAGTTCTTC,CASSLFAGAGNEQFF
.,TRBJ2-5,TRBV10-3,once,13,TGTGCCTCGGGCCGGGGGTCGTCAGAGACCCAGTACTTC,CASGRGSSETQYF
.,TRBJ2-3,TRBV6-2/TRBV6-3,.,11,TGTGCCAGTAGCTCACAAGATACGCAGTATTTT,CASSSQDTQYF
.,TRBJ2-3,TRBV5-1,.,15,TGCGCCAGCCGTGATCCCCAGGCCAGCACAGATACGCAGTATTTT,CASRDPQASTDTQYF
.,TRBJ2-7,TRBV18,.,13,TGTGCCAGCTCACGGCAGGGTGCCTACGAGCAGTACTTC,CASSRQGAYEQYF
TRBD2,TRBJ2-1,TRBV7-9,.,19,TGTGCCAGCAGCGCCCAGAGGCGGGAGAATCTATGGTCCTACAATGAGCAGTTCTTC,CASSAQRRENLWSYNEQFF
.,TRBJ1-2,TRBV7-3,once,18,TGTGCCAGCAGCTTAGAAGGTAAGGGGCACTCCGCTAACTATGGCTACACCTTC,CASSLEGKGHSANYGYTF
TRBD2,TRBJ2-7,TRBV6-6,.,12,TGTGCCAGCCGAAGCGGGAGTTACGAGCAGTACTTC,CASRSGSYEQYF
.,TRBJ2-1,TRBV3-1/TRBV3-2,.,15,TGTGCCAGCAGCACTGTCGGGGGAGCGTACAATGAGCAGTTCTTC,CASSTVGGAYNEQFF